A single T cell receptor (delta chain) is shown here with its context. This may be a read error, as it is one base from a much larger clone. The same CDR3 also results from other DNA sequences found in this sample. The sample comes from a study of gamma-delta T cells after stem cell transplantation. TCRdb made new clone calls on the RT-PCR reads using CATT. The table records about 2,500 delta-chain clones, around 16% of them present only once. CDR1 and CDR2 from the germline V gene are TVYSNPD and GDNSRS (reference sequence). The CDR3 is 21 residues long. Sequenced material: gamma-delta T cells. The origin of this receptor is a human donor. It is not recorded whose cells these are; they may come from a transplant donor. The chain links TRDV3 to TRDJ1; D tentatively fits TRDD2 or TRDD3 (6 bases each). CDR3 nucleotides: TGTGCCTTGAGGCTTAGATCCTACGAGACTGGGCTACTAGGGGACACCGATAAGCTCATCTTT. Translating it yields CALRLRSYETGLLGDTDKLIF.